Listed below are T cell receptor beta chains from one sample, sequenced in a study of Graves' ophthalmopathy and Graves' hyperthyroidism. TCRdb processed the multiplex PCR reads anew with MiXCR; each CDR3 protein has one entry. The data hold approximately 410,000 distinct CDR3 sequences, with over 15% observed a single time. The source material was peripheral blood. The receptors come from a woman younger than 35 with stable Graves' hyperthyroidism. CDR3s include the opening cysteine and the closing phenylalanine or tryptophan. The order of the fields is V gene, CDR3 length, J gene, D gene, clone size, CDR3 DNA, CDR3 protein. A D gene is named only where the DNA matches it firmly. Not all rows give a size; the values are once, few, many and, for expanded clones, a class.

TRBV19	13	TRBJ1-2	-	many	TGTGCCAGTAGTATGGACAGCAGATATGGCTACACCTTC	CASSMDSRYGYTF
TRBV6-2/TRBV6-3	14	TRBJ1-1	-	many	TGTGCCAGCAGGGTTTTCCTCATGAACACTGAAGCTTTCTTT	CASRVFLMNTEAFF
TRBV12-3/TRBV12-4	14	TRBJ1-5	-	many	TGTGCCAGCAGCCCCGGCCGAGGAGGTCAGCCCCAGCATTTT	CASSPGRGGQPQHF
TRBV24-1	15	TRBJ1-5	-	many	TGTGCCACCAGTGACCGGACAGCGGGGGGTCAGCCCCAGCATTTT	CATSDRTAGGQPQHF
TRBV7-2	16	TRBJ1-5	TRBD1	many	TGTGCCAGCAGCTTAAGGTGGCAGGGGGGAGATCAGCCCCAGCATTTT	CASSLRWQGGDQPQHF
TRBV28	15	TRBJ1-1	-	many	TGTGCCAGCAGTTTTCCCGGAGGGGGTCTGTCTGAAGCTTTCTTT	CASSFPGGGLSEAFF
TRBV18	12	TRBJ2-4	-	few	TGTGCCAGCTCACCTGCAGGAAACATTCAGTACTTC	CASSPAGNIQYF
TRBV29-1	14	TRBJ1-2	TRBD1	few	TGCAGCGTTGCTCGACTAGACAGGGGAAAAGGCTACACCTTC	CSVARLDRGKGYTF
TRBV12-3/TRBV12-4	12	TRBJ1-2	-	few	TGTGCCAGCAGTGGGGGGGTACAAGGCTACACCTTC	CASSGGVQGYTF
TRBV20-1	14	TRBJ2-2	-	-	TGCAGTGCTAGAGATGGGCGGGGAACCGGGGAGCTGTTTTTT	CSARDGRGTGELFF
TRBV6-2/TRBV6-3	17	TRBJ2-3	TRBD2	-	TGTGCCAGCAGTTATATCAAACTAGCGGGGGCGGGAGATACGCAGTATTTT	CASSYIKLAGAGDTQYF
TRBV19	14	TRBJ2-7	-	-	TGTGCCAGTAGTATGTACGGGGTGCCCTACGAGCAGTACTTC	CASSMYGVPYEQYF
TRBV6-5	16	TRBJ1-1	-	many	TGTGCCAGCAGTTACTCATACTCCAGGGTGCGCACTGAAGCTTTCTTT	CASSYSYSRVRTEAFF
TRBV24-1	13	TRBJ1-6	-	many	TGTGCCACCAGTGAATACTATAATTCACCCCTCCACTTT	CATSEYYNSPLHF
TRBV12-3/TRBV12-4	14	TRBJ1-5	TRBD1	many	TGTGCCAGCAGCCCAACCAGGGGGGATCAGCCCCAGCATTTT	CASSPTRGDQPQHF
TRBV12-3/TRBV12-4	14	TRBJ1-1	TRBD1	many	TGTGCCAGCAGTCTAACAGGGGGAGGTCCTGAAGCTTTCTTT	CASSLTGGGPEAFF
TRBV20-1	17	TRBJ1-1	-	many	TGCAGTGCTAGAGTTGGAAGGCAGGGTTTCTCGAACACTGAAGCTTTCTTT	CSARVGRQGFSNTEAFF
TRBV6-5	13	TRBJ1-1	-	many	TGTGCCAGCAGTTACGGGACGGACCTTGAAGCTTTCTTT	CASSYGTDLEAFF
TRBV6-2/TRBV6-3	17	TRBJ1-1	-	many	TGTGCCAGCAGTTACACTCCGACCTTCCCGAAAATCACTGAAGCTTTCTTT	CASSYTPTFPKITEAFF
TRBV18	13	TRBJ2-7	TRBD1	few	TGTGCCAGCTCACCTGCAGGGGGCCTCGAGCAGTACTTC	CASSPAGGLEQYF
TRBV11-2	13	TRBJ1-5	-	many	TGTGCCAGCAGCTTCTGGGGGGATCAGCCCCAGCATTTT	CASSFWGDQPQHF
TRBV3-1	16	TRBJ2-5	-	-	TGTGCCAGCAGCCTCATAAAAAGCCGCAACCAAGAGACCCAGTACTTC	CASSLIKSRNQETQYF
TRBV27	16	TRBJ1-1	-	-	TGTGCCAGCAGCCGAAAGACCGGGCAGGCACCCTCAGAAGCTTTCTTT	CASSRKTGQAPSEAFF
TRBV2	14	TRBJ1-2	-	many	TGTGCCAGCAGTGGCCCGGTGGCCGACTATGGCTACACCTTC	CASSGPVADYGYTF
TRBV5-1	13	TRBJ1-1	-	-	TGCGCCAGCAGCTGGGGGCTGAACACTGAAGCTTTCTTT	CASSWGLNTEAFF
TRBV5-1	13	TRBJ2-7	-	many	TGCGCCAGCAGCTTGCGTATGGGGGGCGAGCAGTACTTC	CASSLRMGGEQYF
TRBV5-1	15	TRBJ1-1	-	many	TGCGCCAGCAGCACATCAAAGACCATGAACACTGAAGCTTTCTTT	CASSTSKTMNTEAFF
TRBV7-2	14	TRBJ2-7	-	many	TGTGCCAGCAGCTTAAATGGGGTGATGAACGAGCAGTACTTC	CASSLNGVMNEQYF
TRBV24-1	13	TRBJ1-1	-	many	TGTGCCACCAGCCAGGGGTATGGCACTGAAGCTTTCTTT	CATSQGYGTEAFF
TRBV6-1	15	TRBJ2-3	-	-	TGTGCCAGCAGCCAGGGGGGGGCCGGCGGAGATACGCAGTATTTT	CASSQGGAGGDTQYF
TRBV5-1	13	TRBJ1-2	-	-	TGCGCCAGCACCAACCCACCCCGGGCTGGCTACACCTTC	CASTNPPRAGYTF
TRBV12-3/TRBV12-4	16	TRBJ2-7	TRBD1	many	TGTGCCAGCAGTTTGGGGCCGGACAGGGGGCTCTACGAGCAGTACTTC	CASSLGPDRGLYEQYF
TRBV2	16	TRBJ1-5	TRBD1	many	TGTGCCAGCAGTGGTAGACAGGGGAGAAGCAATCAGCCCCAGCATTTT	CASSGRQGRSNQPQHF
TRBV6-5	15	TRBJ2-2	-	few	TGTGCCAGCAGTTACCAGGGTTCCGGCACCGGGGAGCTGTTTTTT	CASSYQGSGTGELFF
TRBV18	15	TRBJ2-7	TRBD2	many	TGTGCCAGCTCACCTAAGGGGACTAGCCTGAACGAGCAGTACTTC	CASSPKGTSLNEQYF
TRBV11-2	16	TRBJ1-1	-	many	TGTGCCAGCAGCTTAGATTTCCAGAACATGAACACTGAAGCTTTCTTT	CASSLDFQNMNTEAFF
TRBV20-1	18	TRBJ2-2	TRBD2	few	TGCAGTGCTAGAGATAAAGCTAGCGGGGGATTGATCACCGGGGAGCTGTTTTTT	CSARDKASGGLITGELFF
TRBV10-3	13	TRBJ1-1	TRBD1	many	TGTGCCATCACAGGGGGCGTAGACACTGAAGCTTTCTTT	CAITGGVDTEAFF
TRBV6-1	15	TRBJ1-3	-	many	TGTGCCAGCAGTGAAGTAGACGGGAGGGGAAACACCATATATTTT	CASSEVDGRGNTIYF
TRBV7-2	14	TRBJ2-7	-	many	TGTGCCAGCAGCTTAGCGCGGGTGGGCTACGAGCAGTACTTC	CASSLARVGYEQYF
TRBV19	15	TRBJ1-1	TRBD1	many	TGTGCCAGCGAGGACAGGGGGACGTGGAGCACTGAAGCTTTCTTT	CASEDRGTWSTEAFF
TRBV6-5	12	TRBJ2-5	-	-	TGTGCCAGCAGTCAGGACTCAGAGACCCAGTACTTC	CASSQDSETQYF